This T cell receptor beta chain comes out of a study of cytomegalovirus exposure and HLA in healthy donors. Study-level results: It was reported that the classifier diagnosed cytomegalovirus status with high specificity and sensitivity in both the original and validation cohorts.

PCR amplification relied on 60 Vbeta primers (plus 13 Jbeta primers). The data were produced by immunoSEQ multiplex PCR, yet TCRdb's version contains in-frame clones alone and is incomplete. Counted here are 100,000 to 150,000 clones, 77% occurring once; the ten biggest clones make up approximately 4.2%. With V trimmed by 9 bases and J by 3 bases, 15 bases remained unmatched. This CDR3 is 16 amino acids long. Germline CDR1 reads MGHRA; CDR2 reads YSYEKL. Turning to this clone: No antigen is known for it.

Whereas donors were nominally healthy upon sampling, unrecorded immune exposures were probable. Sequencing was carried out using PBMCs. V and J are TRBV4-1 and TRBJ2-7; TRBD2 matches 9 bases. The origin of this receptor is a male donor in good health and CMV-seropositive. Here the CDR3 DNA reads TGCGCCAGTACCCTTAGTCTCGGGACTAGCCTCTACGAGCAGTACTTC. Translated: CASTLSLGTSLYEQYF.